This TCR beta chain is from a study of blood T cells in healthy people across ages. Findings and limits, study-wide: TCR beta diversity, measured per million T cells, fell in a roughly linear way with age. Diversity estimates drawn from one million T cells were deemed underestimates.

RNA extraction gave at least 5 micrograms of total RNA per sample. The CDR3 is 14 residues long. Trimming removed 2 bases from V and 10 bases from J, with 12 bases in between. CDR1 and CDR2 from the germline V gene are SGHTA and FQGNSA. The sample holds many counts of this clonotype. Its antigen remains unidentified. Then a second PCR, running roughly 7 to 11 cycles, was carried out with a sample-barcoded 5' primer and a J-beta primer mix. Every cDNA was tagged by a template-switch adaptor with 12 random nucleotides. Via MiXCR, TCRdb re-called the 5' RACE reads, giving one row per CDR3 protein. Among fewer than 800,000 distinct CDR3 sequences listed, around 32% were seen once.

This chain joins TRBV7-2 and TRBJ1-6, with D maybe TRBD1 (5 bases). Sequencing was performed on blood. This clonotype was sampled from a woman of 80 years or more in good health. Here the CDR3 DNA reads TGTGCCAGCAGCTTAAAAGGGACCCCCTCACCCCTCCACTTT. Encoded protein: CASSLKGTPSPLHF. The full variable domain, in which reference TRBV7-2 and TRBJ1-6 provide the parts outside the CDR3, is GAGVSQSPSNKVTEKGKDVELRCDPISGHTALYWYRQSLGQGLEFLIYFQGNSAPDKSGLPSDRFSAERTGGSVSTLTIQRTQQEDSAVYLCASSLKGTPSPLHFGNGTRLTVT.